Listed below are T cell receptor beta chains from one sample, sequenced in a study of early T cells in non-severe SARS-CoV-2 infection. Via MiXCR, TCRdb re-called the 5' RACE reads, giving one row per CDR3 protein. The sample includes roughly 60,000 distinct CDR3 sequences, 5% to 7.5% of them seen just once. Source: whole blood, taken at baseline. The receptors derive from an adult who was a healthcare worker with PCR-confirmed SARS-CoV-2 infection or an uninfected control (not recorded which). CDR3s leave out the opening cysteine and the closing phenylalanine or tryptophan. Each record gives: J gene, V gene, CDR3 protein.

TRBJ1-1 TRBV5-1 ASSLAADTEAF
TRBJ2-7 TRBV11-2 ASSLGLHRGNYEQY
TRBJ2-1 TRBV6-9 ASRHPRLAGANNEQF
TRBJ2-1 TRBV19 ASREAGDQGNEQF
TRBJ1-6 TRBV12-3/TRBV12-4 ASSLGGSPLH
TRBJ2-7 TRBV6-2/TRBV6-3 ASSSSRSGFSYEQY
TRBJ1-4 TRBV12-3/TRBV12-4 ASSPSGARVNEKLF
TRBJ2-5 TRBV12-3/TRBV12-4 ASSLMASGGATQY
TRBJ2-7 TRBV13 ASAGTSYEQY
TRBJ2-7 TRBV7-9 ASSSPTGDYEQY
TRBJ2-7 TRBV11-2 ASSWLGAGSGYEQY
TRBJ1-1 TRBV6-2/TRBV6-3 ASSYRGSGNTEAF
TRBJ2-5 TRBV19 ASTHSRDKETQY
TRBJ2-7 TRBV4-1 ASSQEGGMPTKQY
TRBJ1-2 TRBV27 ASSPIGTGRAYGYT
TRBJ1-1 TRBV7-9 ASSLDTNTEAF
TRBJ2-7 TRBV20-1 SASGQGLSEEQY
TRBJ1-2 TRBV7-2 ASTPYVIHGYT
TRBJ2-7 TRBV4-1 ASSQDTGTFYYEQY
TRBJ1-1 TRBV7-9 ASSLAGQGERRTEAF
TRBJ1-6 TRBV11-2 ASSLAGPLH
TRBJ2-7 TRBV4-2 ASSQSRQGPAIYEQY
TRBJ1-1 TRBV3-1 ASSQEGVTEAF
TRBJ2-5 TRBV7-9 ASIVGVAETQY
TRBJ2-3 TRBV10-1 ASSVMLAGGRHRDTQY
TRBJ1-4 TRBV29-1 SVVESANEKLF
TRBJ2-1 TRBV7-6 ASSSPGQGANEQF
TRBJ1-2 TRBV20-1 SARTPTSSGYT
TRBJ2-7 TRBV27 ASSSDLPGQGYEQY
TRBJ2-7 TRBV11-3 ASSLDRGEQY
TRBJ2-7 TRBV28 ASSLGGQEIYEQY
TRBJ2-5 TRBV20-1 SARVGALETQY
TRBJ1-6 TRBV28 ASSRQGGNSPLH
TRBJ1-3 TRBV3-1 ASSQGDRSGNTIY
TRBJ1-1 TRBV12-3/TRBV12-4 ASSLRQLGAEAF
TRBJ2-4 TRBV7-9 ASSPYGTARTGAKNIQY
TRBJ2-7 TRBV4-2 ASSQAEEQY
TRBJ2-5 TRBV12-3/TRBV12-4 ASSWYDQETQY
TRBJ2-7 TRBV5-1 ASSADIDGGSYEQY
TRBJ2-5 TRBV20-1 SALRSQETQY
TRBJ1-2 TRBV6-5 ASRPPGRTKGGYT
TRBJ1-1 TRBV5-1 ASSFAGGSTEAF
TRBJ1-1 TRBV29-1 SVTTGAADTEAF
TRBJ2-7 TRBV5-1 ASSNFLEGSYEQY
TRBJ2-3 TRBV28 ASSQTTDTQY
TRBJ1-3 TRBV7-6 ASSLEGQGSTIY
TRBJ2-7 TRBV2 ASRETGSSYEQY
TRBJ1-1 TRBV5-1 ASSGAGIEAF
TRBJ2-1 TRBV10-1 ASSEASGGLDEQF
TRBJ2-1 TRBV28 ASSSSEPGVGRGEQF
TRBJ2-3 TRBV4-3 ASSRQEFGDTQY
TRBJ2-7 TRBV7-9 ASSPRRGRGLYYEQY
TRBJ2-7 TRBV5-1 ASIFGQGGHEQY
TRBJ1-6 TRBV20-1 SAIRPDSPLH
TRBJ2-3 TRBV7-2 ASSYLPGQTSTDTQY
TRBJ2-7 TRBV30 AWSLAGPYEQY